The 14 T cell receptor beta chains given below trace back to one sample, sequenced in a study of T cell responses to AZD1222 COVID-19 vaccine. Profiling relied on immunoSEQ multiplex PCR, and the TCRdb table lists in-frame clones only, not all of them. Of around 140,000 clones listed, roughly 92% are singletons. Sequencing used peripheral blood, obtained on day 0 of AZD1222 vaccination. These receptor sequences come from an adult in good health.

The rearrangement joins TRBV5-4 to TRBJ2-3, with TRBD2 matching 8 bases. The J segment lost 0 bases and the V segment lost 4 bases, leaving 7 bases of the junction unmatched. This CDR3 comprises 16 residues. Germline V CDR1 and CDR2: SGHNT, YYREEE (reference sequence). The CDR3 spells CASSGNGGGSTDTQYF. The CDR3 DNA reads TGTGCCAGCAGCGGCAACGGGGGGGGGAGCACAGATACGCAGTATTTT. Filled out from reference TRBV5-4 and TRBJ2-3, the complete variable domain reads ETGVTQSPTHLIKTRGQQVTLRCSSQSGHNTVSWYQQALGQGPQFIFQYYREEENGRGNFPPRFSGLQFPNYSSELNVNALELDDSALYLCASSGNGGGSTDTQYFGPGTRLTVL.

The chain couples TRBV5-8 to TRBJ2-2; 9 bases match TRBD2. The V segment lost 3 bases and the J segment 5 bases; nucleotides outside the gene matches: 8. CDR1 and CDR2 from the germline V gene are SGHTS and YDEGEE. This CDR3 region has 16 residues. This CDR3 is CASSSGLAGGTGELFF. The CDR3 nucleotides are TGTGCCAGCAGCTCGGGACTAGCCGGAGGGACCGGGGAGCTGTTTTTT.

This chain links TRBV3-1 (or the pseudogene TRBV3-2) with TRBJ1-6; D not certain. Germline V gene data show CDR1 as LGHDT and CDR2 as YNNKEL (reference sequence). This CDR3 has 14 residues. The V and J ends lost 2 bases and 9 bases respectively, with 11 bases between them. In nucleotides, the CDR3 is TGTGCCAGCAGCCAAATGAACAGTCGTTCACCCCTCCACTTT. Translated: CASSQMNSRSPLHF.

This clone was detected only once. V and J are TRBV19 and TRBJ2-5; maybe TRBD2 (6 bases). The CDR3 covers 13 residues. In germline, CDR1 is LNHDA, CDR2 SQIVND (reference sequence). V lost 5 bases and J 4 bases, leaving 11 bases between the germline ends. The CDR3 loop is CASSSQGGETQYF. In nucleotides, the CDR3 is TGTGCCAGTAGTTCCCAGGGAGGAGAGACCCAGTACTTC.

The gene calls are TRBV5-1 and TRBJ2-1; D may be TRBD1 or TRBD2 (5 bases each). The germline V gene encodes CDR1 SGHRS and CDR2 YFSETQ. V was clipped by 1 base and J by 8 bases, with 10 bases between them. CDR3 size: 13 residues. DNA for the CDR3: TGCGCCAGCAGCTTGTCGTCGGGGCATGAGCAGTTCTTC. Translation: CASSLSSGHEQFF.

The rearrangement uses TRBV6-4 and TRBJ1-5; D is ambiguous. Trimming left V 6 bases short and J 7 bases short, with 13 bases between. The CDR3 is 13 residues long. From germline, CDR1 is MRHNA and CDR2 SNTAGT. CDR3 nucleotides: TGTGCCAGCAGCCACGAACTGGGGCAGCCCCAGCATTTT. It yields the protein CASSHELGQPQHF.

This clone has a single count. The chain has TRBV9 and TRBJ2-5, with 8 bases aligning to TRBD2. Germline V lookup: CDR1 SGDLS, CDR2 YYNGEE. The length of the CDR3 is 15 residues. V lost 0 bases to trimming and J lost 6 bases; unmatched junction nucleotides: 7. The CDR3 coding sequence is TGTGCCAGCAGCGTAGCCGGGGGGGGCGCCCAGACCCAGTACTTC. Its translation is CASSVAGGGAQTQYF.

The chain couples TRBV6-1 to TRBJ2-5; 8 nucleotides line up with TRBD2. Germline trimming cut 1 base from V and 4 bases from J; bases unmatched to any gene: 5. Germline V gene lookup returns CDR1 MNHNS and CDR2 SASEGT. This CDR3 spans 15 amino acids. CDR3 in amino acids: CASSEEGLVGETQYF. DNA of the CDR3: TGTGCCAGCAGTGAAGAGGGACTAGTGGGAGAGACCCAGTACTTC.

The CDR3 spells CASSQDTAANYGYTF. CDR3 in DNA: TGCGCCAGCAGCCAGGACACAGCAGCAAACTATGGCTACACCTTC. The chain is built from TRBV5-1 and TRBJ1-2; D is perhaps TRBD1 (5 bases). This CDR3 spans 15 amino acids. Trimming shortened V by 4 bases and J by 2 bases, and 15 bases separated the two germline ends. Germline CDR1 and CDR2: SGHRS and YFSETQ.

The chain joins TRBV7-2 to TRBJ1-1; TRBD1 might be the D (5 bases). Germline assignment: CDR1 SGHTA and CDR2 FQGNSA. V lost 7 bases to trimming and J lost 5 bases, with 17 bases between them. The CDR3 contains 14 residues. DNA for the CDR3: TGTGCCAGCAAAGTCTCGGGGGTTGGAACTGAAGCTTTCTTT. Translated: CASKVSGVGTEAFF.

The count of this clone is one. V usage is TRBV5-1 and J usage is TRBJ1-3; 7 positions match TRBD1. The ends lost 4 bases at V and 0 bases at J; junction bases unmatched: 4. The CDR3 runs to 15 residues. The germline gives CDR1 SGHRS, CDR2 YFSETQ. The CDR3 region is CASSPTGVSGNTIYF. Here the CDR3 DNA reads TGCGCCAGCAGCCCCACAGGGGTCTCTGGAAACACCATATATTTT.

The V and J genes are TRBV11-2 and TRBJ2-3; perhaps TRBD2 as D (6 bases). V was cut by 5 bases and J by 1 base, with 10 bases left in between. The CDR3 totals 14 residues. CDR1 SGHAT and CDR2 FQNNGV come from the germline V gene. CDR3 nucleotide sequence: TGTGCCAGCAGCCCGGGAGATGGCACAGATACGCAGTATTTT. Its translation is CASSPGDGTDTQYF.

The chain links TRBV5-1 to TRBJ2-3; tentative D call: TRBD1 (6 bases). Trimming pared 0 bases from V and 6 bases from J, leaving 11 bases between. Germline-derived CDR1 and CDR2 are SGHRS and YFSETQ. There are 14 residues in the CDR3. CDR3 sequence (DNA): TGCGCCAGCAGCTTGGAACAGGGTTACGATACGCAGTATTTT. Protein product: CASSLEQGYDTQYF.

CDR3 sequence: CASSPPGGAIDTQYF. The DNA for the CDR3 is TGTGCCAGCAGCCCCCCCGGGGGGGCCATAGATACGCAGTATTTT. The chain employs TRBV7-2 and TRBJ2-3; 8 bases are a match to TRBD2. Losses at the gene ends were 5 bases for V and 5 bases for J; bases not matched to a gene: 9. Germline V gene data show CDR1 as SGHTA and CDR2 as FQGNSA. The CDR3 loop spans 15 amino acids.